This entry is about one T cell receptor (beta chain). These data belong to a study of blood T cell repertoires in COVID-19. Sequencing was performed with immunoSEQ multiplex PCR; in TCRdb, only in-frame clones are kept and a portion is missing. Of roughly 150,000 clones listed, roughly 85% are singletons. Trimming shortened V by 1 base and J by 2 bases, and 8 bases separated the two germline ends. Germline CDR1 and CDR2: SEHNR and FQNEAQ (reference sequence). The CDR3 is 14 amino acids. The chain employs TRBV7-9 and TRBJ2-5; a weak D match, TRBD2 (5 bases). The receptor was isolated from a man aged 55 to 70 who had recovered from COVID-19. Sequences were obtained from PBMCs or T cells enriched from blood (not recorded which). CDR3 nucleotide sequence: TGTGCCAGCAGCTTAGAGGGAGCGCAAGAGACCCAGTACTTC. It specifies CASSLEGAQETQYF.